These 4 T cell receptor beta chains share one sample of origin, sequenced in a study of beta chain features in type 1 diabetes. Study-wide findings and caveats: TCRB CDR3s from Type 1 diabetes patients were moderately but significantly shorter in all four CD4+ subsets.

The whole isolated RNA underwent reverse transcription, so sequencing captured expressed TCRB transcripts. Measured with immunoSEQ multiplex PCR; TCRdb has only the in-frame clones, and not every one. The table shows over 200,000 clones, with 11% occurring only once. These TCRs are of unknown antigen specificity. The sequencing input was naive CD4+ T cells from blood. The receptor set was obtained from a young man with type 1 diabetes.

This clone came up a few times. The chain links TRBV10-3 to TRBJ2-7, with 8 positions matching TRBD1. V lost 6 bases and J lost 2; bases outside the gene matches: 6. Looked up from germline, CDR1 is ENHRY and CDR2 is SYGVKD. The CDR3 length is 14 residues. Here the CDR3 DNA reads TGTGCCATCAGGGAGACAGGGGATCCCTACGAGCAGTACTTC. This sequence encodes CAIRETGDPYEQYF.

This chain joins TRBV5-4 and TRBJ2-5, with 9 bases that match TRBD2. This CDR3 spans 15 amino acids. Trimming at V came to 0 bases and at J to 5 bases, leaving 5 bases not matched to a gene. The germline V gene encodes CDR1 SGHNT and CDR2 YYREEE (reference sequence). The CDR3: CASSLVAGADETQYF. The DNA for the CDR3 is TGTGCCAGCAGCTTGGTAGCGGGGGCGGATGAGACCCAGTACTTC.

As for this clone: Other DNA sequences in this specimen translate into the identical CDR3. This chain uses TRBV18 with TRBJ1-1; TRBD1 aligns across 8 bases. The J segment lost 4 bases and the V segment lost 3 bases, leaving 7 bases of the junction unmatched. CDR3 length: 15 residues. The germline V gene encodes CDR1 KGHSH and CDR2 LQKENI. The chain's CDR3 is CASSPRQGLGTEAFF. DNA for the CDR3: TGTGCCAGCTCACCGCGACAGGGGTTGGGCACTGAAGCTTTCTTT. The entire variable domain, with the rest obtained from reference TRBV18 and TRBJ1-1, is as follows: NAGVMQNPRHLVRRRGQEARLRCSPMKGHSHVYWYRQLPEEGLKFMVYLQKENIIDESGMPKERFSAEFPKEGPSILRIQQVVRGDSAAYFCASSPRQGLGTEAFFGQGTRLTVV.

The V and J genes are TRBV6-1 and TRBJ2-1, with D hard to call. The germline CDR1 and CDR2 sequences are MNHNS and SASEGT. The CDR3 extends over 10 amino acids. The V end was cut by 8 bases, the J end by 7 bases, with 6 bases between. DNA for the CDR3: TGTGCCAGCGGTCAGAATGAGCAGTTCTTC. This codes for CASGQNEQFF.